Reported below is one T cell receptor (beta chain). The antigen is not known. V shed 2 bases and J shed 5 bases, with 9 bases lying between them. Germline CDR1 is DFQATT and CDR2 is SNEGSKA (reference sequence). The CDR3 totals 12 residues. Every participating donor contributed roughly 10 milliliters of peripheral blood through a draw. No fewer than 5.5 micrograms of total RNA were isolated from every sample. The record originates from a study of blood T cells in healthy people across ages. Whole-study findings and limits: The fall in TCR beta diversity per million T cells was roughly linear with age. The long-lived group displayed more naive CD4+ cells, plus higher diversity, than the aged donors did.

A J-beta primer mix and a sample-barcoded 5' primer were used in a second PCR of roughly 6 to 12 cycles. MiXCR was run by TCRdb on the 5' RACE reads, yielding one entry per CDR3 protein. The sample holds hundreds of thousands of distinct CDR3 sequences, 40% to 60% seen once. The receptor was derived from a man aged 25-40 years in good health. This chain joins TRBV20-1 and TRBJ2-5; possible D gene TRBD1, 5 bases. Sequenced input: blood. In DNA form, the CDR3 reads TGCAGTGCTAGAATAGGGGTCGAGACCCAGTACTTC. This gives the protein CSARIGVETQYF.